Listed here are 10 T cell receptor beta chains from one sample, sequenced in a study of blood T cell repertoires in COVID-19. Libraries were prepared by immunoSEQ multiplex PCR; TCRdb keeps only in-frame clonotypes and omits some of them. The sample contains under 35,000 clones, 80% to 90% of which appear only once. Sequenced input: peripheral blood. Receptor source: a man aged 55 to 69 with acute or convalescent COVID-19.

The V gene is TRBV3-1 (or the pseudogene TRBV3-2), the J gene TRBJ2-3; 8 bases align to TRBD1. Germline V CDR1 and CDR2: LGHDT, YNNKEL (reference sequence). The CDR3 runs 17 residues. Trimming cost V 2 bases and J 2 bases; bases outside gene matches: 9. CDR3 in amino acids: CASSQNTGTGLTDTQYF. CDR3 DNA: TGTGCCAGCAGCCAAAACACCGGGACAGGTCTCACAGATACGCAGTATTTT.

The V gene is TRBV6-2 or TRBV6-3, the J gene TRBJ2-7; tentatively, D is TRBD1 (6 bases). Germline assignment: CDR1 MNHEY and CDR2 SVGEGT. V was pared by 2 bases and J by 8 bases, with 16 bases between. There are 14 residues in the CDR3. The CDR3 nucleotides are TGTGCCAGCAGTTACGACCCAGGGGCTTGGCAGCAGTACTTC. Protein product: CASSYDPGAWQQYF.

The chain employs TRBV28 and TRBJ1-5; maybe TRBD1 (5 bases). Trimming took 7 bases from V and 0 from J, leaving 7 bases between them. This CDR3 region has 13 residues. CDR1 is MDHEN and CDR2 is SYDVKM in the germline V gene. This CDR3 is CASKTGSNQPQHF. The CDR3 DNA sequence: TGTGCCAGCAAAACAGGTAGCAATCAGCCCCAGCATTTT.

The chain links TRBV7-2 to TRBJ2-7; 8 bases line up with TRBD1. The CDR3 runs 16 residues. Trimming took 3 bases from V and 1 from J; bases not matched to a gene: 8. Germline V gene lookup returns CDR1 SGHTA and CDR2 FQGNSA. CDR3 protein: CASSFQDRVPSYEQYF. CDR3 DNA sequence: TGTGCCAGCAGCTTCCAGGACAGGGTACCATCCTACGAGCAGTACTTC.

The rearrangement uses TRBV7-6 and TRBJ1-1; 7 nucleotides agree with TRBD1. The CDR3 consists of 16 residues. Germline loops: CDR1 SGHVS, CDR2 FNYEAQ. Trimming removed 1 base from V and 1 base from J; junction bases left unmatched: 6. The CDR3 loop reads CASSLVSQGENTEAFF. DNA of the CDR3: TGTGCCAGCAGCTTAGTAAGCCAGGGGGAGAACACTGAAGCTTTCTTT.

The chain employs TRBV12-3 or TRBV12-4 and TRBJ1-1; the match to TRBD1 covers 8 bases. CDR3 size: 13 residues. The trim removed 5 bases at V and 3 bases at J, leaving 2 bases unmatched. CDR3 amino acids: CASSETGDTEAFF. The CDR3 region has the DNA TGTGCCAGCAGTGAGACAGGGGACACTGAAGCTTTCTTT.

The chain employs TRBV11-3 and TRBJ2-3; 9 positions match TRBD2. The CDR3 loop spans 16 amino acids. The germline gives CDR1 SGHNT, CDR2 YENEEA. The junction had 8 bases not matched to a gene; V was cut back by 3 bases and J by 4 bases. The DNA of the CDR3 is TGTGCCAGCAGCTTGTCGGCTAGCGGGGTTTCAGATACGCAGTATTTT. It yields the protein CASSLSASGVSDTQYF.

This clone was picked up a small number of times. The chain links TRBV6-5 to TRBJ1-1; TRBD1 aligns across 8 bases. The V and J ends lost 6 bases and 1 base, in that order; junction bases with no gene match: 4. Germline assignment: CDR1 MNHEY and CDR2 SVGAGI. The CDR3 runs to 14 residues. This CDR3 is CASRRDRTNTEAFF. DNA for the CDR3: TGTGCCAGCAGGCGGGACAGGACGAACACTGAAGCTTTCTTT.

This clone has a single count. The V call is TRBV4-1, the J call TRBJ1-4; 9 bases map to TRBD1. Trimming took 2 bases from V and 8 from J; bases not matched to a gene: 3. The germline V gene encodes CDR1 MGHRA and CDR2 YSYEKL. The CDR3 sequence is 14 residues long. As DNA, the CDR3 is TGCGCCAGCAGCCAAACAGGGGGCATGGAAAAACTGTTTTTT. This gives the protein CASSQTGGMEKLFF.

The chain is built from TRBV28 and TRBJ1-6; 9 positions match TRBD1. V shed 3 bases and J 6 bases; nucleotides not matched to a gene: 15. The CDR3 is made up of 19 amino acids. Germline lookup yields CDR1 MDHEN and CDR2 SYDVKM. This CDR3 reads CASSFDPSGQGWGNSPLHF. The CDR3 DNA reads TGTGCCAGCAGTTTTGATCCTTCGGGACAGGGCTGGGGTAATTCACCCCTCCACTTT.